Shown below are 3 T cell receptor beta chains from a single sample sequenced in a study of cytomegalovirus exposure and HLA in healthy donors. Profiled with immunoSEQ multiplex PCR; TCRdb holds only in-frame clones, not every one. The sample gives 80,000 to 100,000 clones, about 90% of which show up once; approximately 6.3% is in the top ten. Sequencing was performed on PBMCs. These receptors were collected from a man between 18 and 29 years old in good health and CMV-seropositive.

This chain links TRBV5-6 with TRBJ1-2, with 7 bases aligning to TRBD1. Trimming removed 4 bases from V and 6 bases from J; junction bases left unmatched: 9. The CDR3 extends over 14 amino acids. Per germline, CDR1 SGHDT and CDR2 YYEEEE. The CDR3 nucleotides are TGTGCCAGCAGCACACCGGACAGGACGGATGGCTACACCTTC. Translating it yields CASSTPDRTDGYTF.

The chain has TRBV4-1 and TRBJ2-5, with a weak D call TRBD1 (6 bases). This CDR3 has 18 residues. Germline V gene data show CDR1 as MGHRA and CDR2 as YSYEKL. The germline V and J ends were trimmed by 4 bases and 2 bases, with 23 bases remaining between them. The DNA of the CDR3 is TGCGCCAGCAGCCCGTACTCACAGGGACCACCAGCTCAAGAGACCCAGTACTTC. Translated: CASSPYSQGPPAQETQYF.

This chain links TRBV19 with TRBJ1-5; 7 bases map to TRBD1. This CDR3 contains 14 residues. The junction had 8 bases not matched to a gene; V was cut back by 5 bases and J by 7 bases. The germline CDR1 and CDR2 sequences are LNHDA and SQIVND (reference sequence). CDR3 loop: CASSLTGRGQPQHF. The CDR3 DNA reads TGTGCCAGTAGTCTGACAGGGCGAGGCCAGCCCCAGCATTTT.